Listed here are 17 T cell receptor beta chains from one sample, sequenced in a study of blood T cell repertoires in COVID-19. TCRdb keeps only in-frame clones here, not all; method: immunoSEQ multiplex PCR. This sample yields 450,000 to 500,000 clones, of which roughly nine tenths are seen a single time; under 0.85% belongs to the top ten. The sequenced material came from PBMCs or T cells enriched from blood (not recorded which). The receptors stem from a woman aged 18-29 years who had recovered from COVID-19.

The rearrangement uses TRBV2 and TRBJ1-1; D perhaps matches TRBD1 (6 bases). CDR3 length equals 13 residues. Germline loops: CDR1 SNHLY, CDR2 FYNNEI. Trimming removed 6 bases at V and 1 base at J, with 9 bases between. The CDR3 loop reads CASRDSRNTEAFF. The CDR3 DNA reads TGTGCCAGCAGGGACAGCAGGAACACTGAAGCTTTCTTT.

The chain uses TRBV6-5 and TRBJ1-2; 7 positions agree with TRBD1. Looked up from germline, CDR1 is MNHEY and CDR2 is SVGAGI. The CDR3 spans 14 residues. V was clipped by 5 bases and J by 4 bases; unmatched bases: 7. DNA for the CDR3: TGTGCCAGCAGTCCGGACAGGCCGCTCTATGGCTACACCTTC. Translation: CASSPDRPLYGYTF.

V usage is TRBV28 and J usage is TRBJ1-2, with TRBD1 matching over 7 bases. The CDR3 covers 14 residues. Germline assignment: CDR1 MDHEN and CDR2 SYDVKM. Trimming removed 3 bases from V and 4 bases from J; junction bases left unmatched: 5. CDR3: CASSLTGQGYGYTF. CDR3 nucleotide sequence: TGTGCCAGCAGTTTGACAGGGCAAGGCTATGGCTACACCTTC.

V gene TRBV27 combines with J gene TRBJ1-4; tentatively, D is TRBD1 (6 bases). The CDR3 spans 16 residues. Trimming shortened V by 4 bases and J by 8 bases, and 20 bases separated the two germline ends. Germline values: CDR1 MNHEY, CDR2 SMNVEV (reference sequence). The CDR3 DNA reads TGTGCCAGCAGTTCCCTCAGGGGCGGCGGGTCAGAAAAACTGTTTTTT. This encodes CASSSLRGGGSEKLFF.

The genes are TRBV5-1 and TRBJ2-5; TRBD2 aligns across 10 bases. Germline V gene data show CDR1 as SGHRS and CDR2 as YFSETQ. After removal of 1 base from V and 1 base from J, the junction contained 10 bases not matched to a gene. The CDR3 extends over 18 amino acids. CDR3 nucleotide sequence: TGCGCCAGCAGCTTGAGGCCTAGCGGGGGAGCCCCCCAAGAGACCCAGTACTTC. Its translation: CASSLRPSGGAPQETQYF.

The chain employs TRBV2 and TRBJ1-3; 8 bases line up with TRBD1. V shed 3 bases, J shed 4 bases, and the junction held 2 bases outside the gene matches. CDR3 length: 14 residues. CDR1 is SNHLY and CDR2 is FYNNEI in the germline V gene. The CDR3 nucleotides are TGTGCCAGCAGTGAGGACAGGGAAGGAAACACCATATATTTT. Amino acid sequence: CASSEDREGNTIYF.

The J gene is TRBJ1-1, the V gene TRBV5-1; D ambiguous. With 0 bases removed from V and 3 bases from J, the gap between germline ends came to 9 bases. The CDR3 loop spans 14 amino acids. Germline values: CDR1 SGHRS, CDR2 YFSETQ. CDR3 DNA sequence: TGCGCCAGCAGCTTGGGCGGGTTGTACACTGAAGCTTTCTTT. It translates to CASSLGGLYTEAFF.

J is TRBJ1-4 and V is TRBV5-5; 7 bases line up with TRBD1. With V trimmed by 0 bases and J by 9 bases, 11 bases remained unmatched. The CDR3 extends over 16 amino acids. CDR1 and CDR2 from the germline V gene are SGHKS and YYEKEE (reference sequence). CDR3 protein: CASSLETGLGGKKLFF. CDR3 bases: TGTGCCAGCAGCTTGGAGACAGGGCTAGGAGGGAAAAAACTGTTTTTT.

The chain has TRBV7-8 and TRBJ2-3; D is unresolved. The V gene lost 7 bases and the J gene lost 2 bases, with 10 bases spanning the gap. The CDR3 has 13 amino acids. Germline V gene lookup returns CDR1 SGHVS and CDR2 FQNEAQ. For the CDR3, the DNA is TGTGCCAGCACCATGGCCATCACAGATACGCAGTATTTT. It encodes CASTMAITDTQYF. Full variable domain (outside the CDR3, taken from reference TRBV7-8 and TRBJ2-3): GAGVSQSPRYKVAKRGQDVALRCDPISGHVSLFWYQQALGQGPEFLTYFQNEAQLDKSGLPSDRFFAERPEGSVSTLKIQRTQQEDSAVYLCASTMAITDTQYFGPGTRLTVL.

V is TRBV27 and J is TRBJ2-7, with 7 positions matching TRBD2. In germline, CDR1 is MNHEY, CDR2 SMNVEV (reference sequence). V shed 2 bases, J shed 3 bases, and the junction held 7 bases outside the gene matches. The CDR3 has 15 residues. CDR3 sequence (DNA): TGTGCCAGCAGTTTACGCATCGGCGGGGGCTACGAGCAGTACTTC. As protein: CASSLRIGGGYEQYF.

The gene calls are TRBV9 and TRBJ2-3; a possible D gene is TRBD1 (5 bases). The germline V gene has CDR1 SGDLS and CDR2 YYNGEE. This CDR3 contains 15 residues. V was cut by 0 bases and J by 1 base, with 9 bases left in between. The CDR3 loop is CASSVGGRGTDTQYF. The CDR3 region has the DNA TGTGCCAGCAGCGTAGGGGGCCGCGGCACAGATACGCAGTATTTT.

V and J are TRBV28 and TRBJ2-7, with 9 bases matching TRBD1. The CDR3 is made up of 16 amino acids. V lost 6 bases to trimming and J lost 7 bases; unmatched junction nucleotides: 16. Germline V gives CDR1 MDHEN, CDR2 SYDVKM. CDR3 residues: CASSLAVGTGTYEQYF. Here the CDR3 DNA reads TGTGCCAGCAGCCTTGCTGTAGGGACAGGGACGTATGAGCAGTACTTC. Full variable domain (outside the CDR3, taken from reference TRBV28 and TRBJ2-7): DVKVTQSSRYLVKRTGEKVFLECVQDMDHENMFWYRQDPGLGLRLIYFSYDVKMKEKGDIPEGYSVSREKKERFSLILESASTNQTSMYLCASSLAVGTGTYEQYFGPGTRLTVT.

The chain joins TRBV3-1 (or the pseudogene TRBV3-2) to TRBJ2-3; 7 bases agree with TRBD1. J lost 6 bases, V lost 2 bases, and 14 bases had no gene match. The CDR3 loop spans 17 amino acids. The germline CDR1 and CDR2 sequences are LGHDT and YNNKEL (reference sequence). CDR3 in amino acids: CASSQNPGRGTVDTQYF. CDR3 nucleotides: TGTGCCAGCAGCCAAAACCCAGGAAGAGGGACAGTGGATACGCAGTATTTT.

This clone was recorded a few times. The rearrangement links TRBV4-1 to TRBJ2-7; TRBD1 aligns across 9 bases. J was trimmed by 5 bases and V by 1 base; bases with no gene match: 6. The germline CDR1 and CDR2 sequences are MGHRA and YSYEKL. CDR3 length equals 15 residues. CDR3 sequence (DNA): TGCGCCAGCAGCCAAGCGCCGGGACAGGGAAACGAGCAGTACTTC. Amino acids: CASSQAPGQGNEQYF.

The rearrangement joins TRBV7-2 to TRBJ2-3, with D possibly TRBD2 on 7 matching bases. Trimming took 3 bases from V and 3 from J, leaving 10 bases between them. Germline V gene lookup returns CDR1 SGHTA and CDR2 FQGNSA. The CDR3 extends over 14 amino acids. The CDR3 bases are TGTGCCAGCAGCTTGGGGGGGCAGACAGATACGCAGTATTTT. This translates into CASSLGGQTDTQYF.

The chain combines TRBV29-1 with TRBJ2-1; 7 bases map to TRBD1. J gave up 0 bases and V 2 bases, and 7 bases lay outside the gene matches. Per the germline V gene, CDR1 is SQVTM and CDR2 is ANQGSEA. This CDR3 is 16 amino acids long. The CDR3 loop is CSVENTGQSSYNEQFF. The CDR3 coding sequence is TGCAGCGTTGAAAATACGGGACAGAGCTCCTACAATGAGCAGTTCTTC.

The chain employs TRBV9 and TRBJ2-7; a weak D match, TRBD2 (6 bases). The CDR3 is 15 residues long. CDR1 SGDLS and CDR2 YYNGEE come from the germline V gene. The germline V and J ends were trimmed by 0 bases and 2 bases, with 12 bases remaining between them. The CDR3 reads CASSVGPSATYEQYF. In nucleotides, the CDR3 is TGTGCCAGCAGCGTAGGACCTAGCGCGACCTACGAGCAGTACTTC. Full variable domain (remainder filled in from reference TRBV9 and TRBJ2-7): DSGVTQTPKHLITATGQRVTLRCSPRSGDLSVYWYQQSLDQGLQFLIQYYNGEERAKGNILERFSAQQFPDLHSELNLSSLELGDSALYFCASSVGPSATYEQYFGPGTRLTVT.